This T cell receptor (beta chain) was captured by sequencing in a study of regulatory dendritic cells for organ transplantation. Broader study findings: The most alloreactive TCR clonotypes were found in resting memory CD8+ cells. Memory T cells were less diverse than naive, with memory CD8+ most oligoclonal.

FACS sorted CD4+ or CD8+ T cells into CD45RA+ naive and CD45RO+ memory. Clones were sequenced by immunoSEQ multiplex PCR, and TCRdb holds only the in-frame ones, with some missing. The sample carries 4,500 to 6,500 clones, around 62% recorded once. Regarding this clone: No antigen is known for it.

The CDR3 sequence is 15 residues long. The germline V gene encodes CDR1 MNHEY and CDR2 SVGAGI. V shed 5 bases and J 6 bases; nucleotides not matched to a gene: 8. The rearrangement links TRBV6-5 to TRBJ1-2, with TRBD1 identical over 11 bases. The sample comprised memory CD8+ T cells from blood. Subset reported: CD45RO+ memory T cells. The receptor comes from a human donor in good health. CDR3 in DNA: TGTGCCAGCAGTGCGCGGACAGGGGGCGCGGATGGCTACACCTTC. Its translation: CASSARTGGADGYTF.